The source of this T cell receptor beta chain is a study of identical twins. TCRdb ran MiXCR on the 5' RACE reads and lists one entry per CDR3 protein. The data show hundreds of thousands of distinct CDR3 sequences, about 20% seen once. This CDR3 region has 13 residues. With 4 bases removed from V and 5 bases from J, the gap between germline ends came to 12 bases. The germline CDR1 and CDR2 sequences are SGDLS and YYNGEE. These data also formed part of another study, on T cells expressing NK-cell markers. That source adds: Sorting was restricted to alpha-beta TCR T cells by an anti-gamma-delta TCR antibody in several experiments.

Material for sequencing was PBMCs. The chain uses TRBV9 and TRBJ2-5; D possibly corresponds to TRBD2 (6 bases). The receptor was isolated from a woman younger than 30 in good health. In DNA form, the CDR3 reads TGTGCCAGCAGCCTGAGACTAGTGGAGACCCAGTACTTC. Residues: CASSLRLVETQYF. Based on the CDR3 plus reference TRBV9 and TRBJ2-5, the full variable domain is DSGVTQTPKHLITATGQRVTLRCSPRSGDLSVYWYQQSLDQGLQFLIQYYNGEERAKGNILERFSAQQFPDLHSELNLSSLELGDSALYFCASSLRLVETQYFGPGTRLLVL.